The rows below give T cell receptor beta chains drawn from one sample of a study of blood T cells in healthy people across ages. TCRdb independently ran MiXCR on the 5' RACE reads; one entry per CDR3 protein. The profile covers roughly 800,000 distinct CDR3 sequences, with about three fifths appearing a single time and approximately 20% taken by the ten largest. The sample taken for sequencing was blood. These TCRs come from a young man in good health. The CDR3 runs from the conserved cysteine through the conserved F or W. The order of the fields is clone size, D gene, V gene, J gene, CDR3 DNA, CDR3 protein. The D gene is left open where the match is weak. Size values are once, few and many counts, or a class for expanded clones, and some rows have none.

.	.	TRBV21-1	TRBJ2-2	TGTGCCAGCAGCAAATTCGGGGACGAGGCGGGCACCGGGGAGCTGTTTTTT	CASSKFGDEAGTGELFF
.	TRBD1	TRBV20-1	TRBJ1-2	TGCAGTGCTAACCCGGCACAGGGGGCGGATGGCTACACCTTC	CSANPAQGADGYTF
.	.	TRBV10-3	TRBJ1-1	TGTGCCATCAGTGAGAGGCAGATGAACACTGAAGCTTTCTTT	CAISERQMNTEAFF
.	.	TRBV6-1	TRBJ1-5	TGTGCCAGCAGTGCCAGGTTAGCTCAGCCCCAGCATTTT	CASSARLAQPQHF
.	TRBD1	TRBV29-1	TRBJ1-2	TGCAGCGTTCCACGGACAGGGGGAGGCTACACCTTC	CSVPRTGGGYTF
.	TRBD2	TRBV12-3/TRBV12-4	TRBJ2-5	TGTGCCATCAGCAGTAGCCCCCGGGGGGAAAAAGAGACCCAGTACTTC	CAISSSPRGEKETQYF
.	.	TRBV20-1	TRBJ2-1	TGCAGTGCTAGTGGGGGCCGGGGGCGGCAGTTCTTC	CSASGGRGRQFF
.	TRBD1	TRBV5-1	TRBJ1-1	TGCGCCAGCAGCAAGGACAGGGGAAGTGGAGCTTTCTTT	CASSKDRGSGAFF
.	.	TRBV10-3	TRBJ1-2	TGTGCCATCAGTGACGACAACTATGGCTACACCTTC	CAISDDNYGYTF
few	.	TRBV2	TRBJ2-3	TGTGCCAGCAAGTCGGGTTACTCGGCGGGCGTAGATACGCAGTATTTT	CASKSGYSAGVDTQYF